These 21 T cell receptor beta chains came from one sample sequenced in a study of blood T cell repertoires in COVID-19. The protocol was immunoSEQ multiplex PCR, while the TCRdb copy is restricted to in-frame clones and leaves out a portion. The repertoire holds 130,000 to 150,000 clones, about 88% seen once, with about 2.5% in the top ten. Sequenced: peripheral blood. The receptors stem from a human donor in a cohort sampled during active COVID-19.

The genes are TRBV7-2 and TRBJ2-7, with a possible D match to TRBD1 (6 bases). The CDR3 contains 13 residues. The V and J ends lost 6 bases and 6 bases respectively, with 15 bases between them. Germline V gene lookup returns CDR1 SGHTA and CDR2 FQGNSA. The CDR3 loop is CASRSPGTTEQYF. CDR3 DNA sequence: TGTGCCAGCAGGTCCCCCGGGACAACCGAGCAGTACTTC.

The count of this clone is one. The genes are TRBV25-1 and TRBJ2-1, with 11 bases fitting TRBD1. V was clipped by 5 bases and J by 4 bases; unmatched bases: 7. Germline-derived CDR1 and CDR2 are MGHDK and SYGVNS. The CDR3 length is 16 residues. The CDR3 DNA reads TGTGCCAGCAGTCCAACCGGGACAGGGGGTTACAATGAGCAGTTCTTC. It is translated as CASSPTGTGGYNEQFF.

CDR3 amino acids: CASSLLPVSTDTQYF. DNA for the CDR3: TGTGCCAGCAGCTTACTCCCAGTGAGCACAGATACGCAGTATTTT. This chain connects TRBV7-6 to TRBJ2-3, with D unclear. V dropped 2 bases and J dropped 0 bases, with 9 bases sitting between them. Germline V gene lookup returns CDR1 SGHVS and CDR2 FNYEAQ. The CDR3 is made up of 15 amino acids.

This chain connects TRBV6-2 or TRBV6-3 to TRBJ1-2, with D possibly being TRBD1 (5 bases). CDR1 is MNHEY and CDR2 is SVGEGT in the germline V gene. CDR3 length: 14 residues. V shed 2 bases and J shed 6 bases, with 13 bases lying between them. The CDR3 region is CASSYPGGGDGYTF. DNA for the CDR3: TGTGCCAGCAGTTACCCGGGGGGAGGCGATGGCTACACCTTC.

The chain recombines TRBV28 with TRBJ1-6; the D gene is possibly TRBD1 (6 bases). Trimming removed 6 bases from V and 6 bases from J, with 18 bases in between. The CDR3 totals 16 residues. CDR1 is MDHEN, CDR2 SYDVKM, per germline. CDR3 protein: CASSLFNRVPNSPLHF. The CDR3 DNA sequence: TGTGCCAGCAGCCTCTTCAACAGGGTGCCTAATTCACCCCTCCACTTT.

The genes are TRBV29-1 and TRBJ2-1, with 11 bases aligning to TRBD2. Looked up from germline, CDR1 is SQVTM and CDR2 is ANQGSEA. This CDR3 spans 14 amino acids. V was clipped by 3 bases and J by 3 bases; unmatched bases: 1. The CDR3 region has the DNA TGCAGCGTTGAGGGACTAGCGGACTACAATGAGCAGTTCTTC. Amino acids: CSVEGLADYNEQFF.

This clone was found once. V usage is TRBV7-9 and J usage is TRBJ2-7; D perhaps matches TRBD2 (5 bases). Germline V gene data show CDR1 as SEHNR and CDR2 as FQNEAQ (reference sequence). Trimming cost V 3 bases and J 3 bases, with 9 bases left between them. The CDR3 has 13 residues. CDR3 coding DNA: TGTGCCAGCAGCTTTTTGGGAGACTACGAGCAGTACTTC. It is translated as CASSFLGDYEQYF.

V is TRBV25-1 and J is TRBJ1-1; 8 positions agree with TRBD1. Germline V gene lookup returns CDR1 MGHDK and CDR2 SYGVNS. The CDR3 extends over 15 amino acids. V trimming: 3 bases; J trimming: 1 base; junction bases outside the gene matches: 4. CDR3 residues: CASSDQQGENTEAFF. The CDR3 nucleotides are TGTGCCAGCAGTGATCAACAGGGGGAGAACACTGAAGCTTTCTTT.

The V gene is TRBV28, the J gene TRBJ1-5, with 7 bases that match TRBD1. The CDR3 spans 14 residues. Germline V gene sequence: CDR1 MDHEN, CDR2 SYDVKM. The trim removed 11 bases at V and 5 bases at J, leaving 12 bases unmatched. The CDR3 DNA is TGTGCCGCGCGGAGGGGCAGGGGGGATCAGCCCCAGCATTTT. This gives the protein CAARRGRGDQPQHF.

This clone was observed a handful of times. The genes are TRBV28 and TRBJ1-2, with unresolved D. The CDR3 spans 14 residues. V shed 7 bases and J shed 7 bases, with 19 bases lying between them. CDR1 and CDR2 (germline): MDHEN, SYDVKM. The CDR3 region is CASTSPFREGGYTF. In nucleotides, the CDR3 is TGTGCCAGCACCTCCCCGTTTAGGGAGGGTGGCTACACCTTC.

V is TRBV3-1 (or the pseudogene TRBV3-2) and J is TRBJ2-2; D unresolved. Trimming stripped 1 base from V and 5 bases from J, with 8 bases between. Germline CDR1 LGHDT, CDR2 YNNKEL (reference sequence). The CDR3 covers 14 residues. CDR3 in amino acids: CASSQVGFTGELFF. CDR3 DNA sequence: TGTGCCAGCAGCCAAGTCGGGTTTACCGGGGAGCTGTTTTTT.

J is TRBJ2-7 and V is TRBV19, with 15 bases aligning to TRBD2. After removal of 3 bases from V and 2 bases from J, the junction contained 2 bases not matched to a gene. Per germline, CDR1 LNHDA and CDR2 SQIVND (reference sequence). This CDR3 comprises 16 residues. CDR3 bases: TGTGCCAGTAGTATGGGACTAGCGGGAGGTACCTACGAGCAGTACTTC. Translating it yields CASSMGLAGGTYEQYF.

The V call is TRBV6-5, the J call TRBJ2-1; 12 bases line up with TRBD2. Germline CDR1 MNHEY, CDR2 SVGAGI. After removal of 6 bases from V and 8 bases from J, the junction contained 8 bases not matched to a gene. CDR3 size: 15 residues. CDR3 coding DNA: TGTGCCAGCAGCCGATCTAGGACTAGCGGGGATGAGCAGTTCTTC. It translates to CASSRSRTSGDEQFF.

This chain links TRBV5-1 with TRBJ2-7, with 9 nucleotides matching TRBD2. Germline CDR1 reads SGHRS; CDR2 reads YFSETQ. Trimming took 4 bases from V and 0 from J; bases not matched to a gene: 2. This CDR3 comprises 14 residues. The CDR3 spells CASSSGGNSYEQYF. In DNA form, the CDR3 reads TGCGCCAGCAGCAGCGGGGGGAACTCCTACGAGCAGTACTTC.

The V gene is TRBV6-1, the J gene TRBJ2-7; 10 nucleotides agree with TRBD1. CDR1 and CDR2 (germline): MNHNS, SASEGT. This CDR3 is built from 14 residues. The trim removed 3 bases at V and 2 bases at J, leaving 1 base unmatched. The CDR3: CASSDGTGAYEQYF. The CDR3 DNA reads TGTGCCAGCAGTGATGGGACAGGGGCCTACGAGCAGTACTTC.

This chain uses TRBV2 with TRBJ1-2, with D possibly being TRBD1 (5 bases). V was clipped by 5 bases and J by 4 bases, with 17 bases between them. Germline CDR1 reads SNHLY; CDR2 reads FYNNEI. This CDR3 comprises 15 residues. The CDR3 DNA sequence: TGTGCCAGCAGTCTGACCGCCGGGACTGGCTATGGCTACACCTTC. It encodes CASSLTAGTGYGYTF.

The chain is built from TRBV5-1 and TRBJ2-2, with D uncertain. Trimming took off 3 bases at V and 0 bases at J, with 15 bases between the two ends. Looked up from germline, CDR1 is SGHRS and CDR2 is YFSETQ. The CDR3 runs to 17 residues. CDR3 sequence (DNA): TGCGCCAGCAGCTCGTTAGCAACGGCTACGAACACCGGGGAGCTGTTTTTT. Encoded protein: CASSSLATATNTGELFF.

The chain recombines TRBV6-6 with TRBJ1-4; D unclear. This CDR3 contains 15 residues. Between the trimmed V and J ends, which lost 0 bases and 6 bases, there was a span of 11 bases. CDR1 is MNHNY and CDR2 is SVGAGI in the germline V gene (reference sequence). The CDR3 DNA reads as TGTGCCAGCAGTTACTCATTTGGGCGGGATGAAAAACTGTTTTTT. Protein sequence: CASSYSFGRDEKLFF.

The chain combines TRBV7-9 with TRBJ2-2; TRBD1 aligns across 9 bases. The germline CDR1 and CDR2 sequences are SEHNR and FQNEAQ (reference sequence). The CDR3 contains 15 residues. V was pared by 2 bases and J by 9 bases, with 7 bases of the junction left unmatched. The DNA of the CDR3 is TGTGCCAGCAGCTTACCCGGGACAGGGTCCAGGGAGCTGTTTTTT. Protein: CASSLPGTGSRELFF.

This chain joins TRBV7-6 and TRBJ2-7, with TRBD2 matching 11 bases. The CDR3 spans 14 residues. The V gene's germline CDR1 is SGHVS and CDR2 FNYEAQ. J was trimmed by 7 bases and V by 1 base; bases with no gene match: 3. The CDR3 DNA sequence: TGTGCCAGCAGCTTAGTAGCGGGGGGGCGTGAGCAGTACTTC. As protein: CASSLVAGGREQYF.

Here the CDR3 reads CASNRGGDYGYTF. The CDR3 bases are TGTGCCAGCAACCGAGGGGGCGACTATGGCTACACCTTC. The chain links TRBV6-5 to TRBJ1-2; 7 bases align to TRBD1. Germline V gives CDR1 MNHEY, CDR2 SVGAGI. Trimming removed 7 bases from V and 3 bases from J; junction bases left unmatched: 5. The CDR3 totals 13 residues.